A selection of T cell receptor beta chains follows, all from one sample in a study of naive CD8 T cells in extremely preterm neonates. Some clones are missing from TCRdb's copy, which holds only in-frame ones; the method was immunoSEQ multiplex PCR. The table shows roughly 5,300 clones, with 95% to 98% occurring only once. The sequenced sample was naive CD8+ T cells from blood. The receptors derive from a human donor in good health. Each CDR3 is given with its conserved first and last residue. A D gene is named only where the DNA matches it firmly. Some rows mark clone size as missing; the rest say once, few, many or name a class of expanded clone.

d_call: -; clone_size: -; j_call: TRBJ2-7; v_call: TRBV11-2; cdr3_nt: TGTGCCAGCAGCCAACAGGGACCCACCTACGAGCAGTACTTC; cdr3_aa: CASSQQGPTYEQYF
d_call: -; clone_size: -; j_call: TRBJ1-2; v_call: TRBV6-1; cdr3_nt: TGTGCCAGCAGCGAAACCAGGTTTTTCTATGGCTACACCTTC; cdr3_aa: CASSETRFFYGYTF
d_call: -; clone_size: -; j_call: TRBJ2-1; v_call: TRBV6-1; cdr3_nt: TGTGCCAGCAGTGAACGGGGGACGGGAGCTGACAATGAGCAGTTCTTC; cdr3_aa: CASSERGTGADNEQFF
d_call: -; clone_size: -; j_call: TRBJ1-2; v_call: TRBV10-3; cdr3_nt: TGTGCCATCGGAGGGGGGGTACGCTATGGCTACACCTTC; cdr3_aa: CAIGGGVRYGYTF
d_call: TRBD2; clone_size: -; j_call: TRBJ2-7; v_call: TRBV6-6; cdr3_nt: TGTGCCAGCAGTGGGAGGGGCGAGCAGTACTTC; cdr3_aa: CASSGRGEQYF
d_call: -; clone_size: -; j_call: TRBJ1-4; v_call: TRBV15; cdr3_nt: TGTGCCACCAGCGGGCCCTCCCTACGGCAGGAAAAACTGTTTTTT; cdr3_aa: CATSGPSLRQEKLFF
d_call: TRBD2; clone_size: -; j_call: TRBJ2-7; v_call: TRBV12-5; cdr3_nt: TGTGCTAGTGTCCTAGCGGGAGACGAGCAGTACTTC; cdr3_aa: CASVLAGDEQYF
d_call: -; clone_size: -; j_call: TRBJ1-2; v_call: TRBV11-2; cdr3_nt: TGTGCCAGCAGCTTAGTGACAGGTGGTAAGGGTGGCTACACCTTC; cdr3_aa: CASSLVTGGKGGYTF
d_call: TRBD2; clone_size: -; j_call: TRBJ2-4; v_call: TRBV4-2; cdr3_nt: TGTGCCAGCAGCCCCTGGGTGACTAGCGGGGGGGCAAACATTCAGTACTTC; cdr3_aa: CASSPWVTSGGANIQYF
d_call: TRBD1; clone_size: -; j_call: TRBJ1-2; v_call: TRBV12-5; cdr3_nt: TGTGCTAGTGGTCGGACAGGGGGCTATGGCTACACCTTC; cdr3_aa: CASGRTGGYGYTF
d_call: TRBD2; clone_size: -; j_call: TRBJ2-1; v_call: TRBV27; cdr3_nt: TGTGCCAGCACCTACAGCGGGAGGGCGAACGATGAGCAGTTCTTC; cdr3_aa: CASTYSGRANDEQFF
d_call: TRBD2; clone_size: -; j_call: TRBJ2-5; v_call: TRBV7-2; cdr3_nt: TGTGCCAGCAGCCCTAGGGAGCGGGAGACAGAGACCCAGTACTTC; cdr3_aa: CASSPRERETETQYF
d_call: TRBD1; clone_size: -; j_call: TRBJ2-6; v_call: TRBV13; cdr3_nt: TGTGCCAGCAGCTTATACAGGGGCGAGTCTGGGGCCAACGTCCTGACTTTC; cdr3_aa: CASSLYRGESGANVLTF
d_call: -; clone_size: -; j_call: TRBJ2-1; v_call: TRBV4-3; cdr3_nt: TGCGCCAGCAGCCAAGATACTAGCAGTTTGAATGAGCAGTTCTTC; cdr3_aa: CASSQDTSSLNEQFF
d_call: TRBD1; clone_size: -; j_call: TRBJ1-2; v_call: TRBV5-1; cdr3_nt: TGCGCCAGCAGCTTAACTCCGGAGACAGGGGTTAATATCTATGGCTACACCTTC; cdr3_aa: CASSLTPETGVNIYGYTF
d_call: TRBD1; clone_size: -; j_call: TRBJ1-1; v_call: TRBV5-8; cdr3_nt: TGTGCCAGCAGTCCTGACAGGGCCACTGAAGCTTTCTTT; cdr3_aa: CASSPDRATEAFF
d_call: -; clone_size: -; j_call: TRBJ1-1; v_call: TRBV7-2; cdr3_nt: TGTGCCAGCAGCTTAGGAGGCCTCGAGGCTTTCTTT; cdr3_aa: CASSLGGLEAFF
d_call: -; clone_size: -; j_call: TRBJ1-5; v_call: TRBV5-4; cdr3_nt: TGTGCCAGCAGCTGCACCGGACAAGGCCGTCGTCAGCCCCAGCATTTT; cdr3_aa: CASSCTGQGRRQPQHF
d_call: -; clone_size: -; j_call: TRBJ1-1; v_call: TRBV5-1; cdr3_nt: TGCGCCAGCAGCTTGGCCGGGTCTCTGAACACTGAAGCTTTCTTT; cdr3_aa: CASSLAGSLNTEAFF
d_call: -; clone_size: -; j_call: TRBJ1-5; v_call: TRBV28; cdr3_nt: TGTGCCAGCAGTTTTAAAGGGGGTACCAATCAGCCCCAGCATTTT; cdr3_aa: CASSFKGGTNQPQHF
d_call: TRBD2; clone_size: -; j_call: TRBJ2-3; v_call: TRBV2; cdr3_nt: TGTGCCAGCAGTGAACTAGCGGGGGGGGTCACAGATACGCAGTATTTT; cdr3_aa: CASSELAGGVTDTQYF
d_call: -; clone_size: -; j_call: TRBJ1-5; v_call: TRBV28; cdr3_nt: TGTGCCAGCAAGGGGCTGACAGAGACCAATCAGCCCCAGCATTTT; cdr3_aa: CASKGLTETNQPQHF
d_call: -; clone_size: -; j_call: TRBJ2-5; v_call: TRBV15; cdr3_nt: TGTGCCACCAGCAGAGATCGGGGAGAAGAGACCCAGTACTTC; cdr3_aa: CATSRDRGEETQYF
d_call: TRBD1; clone_size: -; j_call: TRBJ1-1; v_call: TRBV27; cdr3_nt: TGTGCCAGCAGTCCACGACAGGGGTCGGACACTGAAGCTTTCTTT; cdr3_aa: CASSPRQGSDTEAFF
d_call: -; clone_size: -; j_call: TRBJ2-5; v_call: TRBV2; cdr3_nt: TGTGCCAGCAGTGAAGCGTCGCCTAGGGAGACCCAGTACTTC; cdr3_aa: CASSEASPRETQYF
d_call: TRBD1; clone_size: -; j_call: TRBJ1-2; v_call: TRBV2; cdr3_nt: TGTGCCAGCCGGGACAGCTATCACCCATGCTTC; cdr3_aa: CASRDSYHPCF
d_call: TRBD2; clone_size: -; j_call: TRBJ2-1; v_call: TRBV25-1; cdr3_nt: TGTGCCAGCAGTGAAGGAGCAGGGAGGGATGAGCAGTTCTTC; cdr3_aa: CASSEGAGRDEQFF
d_call: -; clone_size: -; j_call: TRBJ2-5; v_call: TRBV6-5; cdr3_nt: TGTGCCAGCAGTTGGGCGCGGGGAGAGGGAGAGACCCAGTACTTC; cdr3_aa: CASSWARGEGETQYF
d_call: -; clone_size: -; j_call: TRBJ2-1; v_call: TRBV28; cdr3_nt: TGTGCCAGCAGTTTAATCAGCGACTACAATGAGCAGTTCTTC; cdr3_aa: CASSLISDYNEQFF
d_call: TRBD1; clone_size: -; j_call: TRBJ2-7; v_call: TRBV6-6; cdr3_nt: TGTGCCAGCAGTTACTCGGGACAGCTCTACGAGCAGTACTTC; cdr3_aa: CASSYSGQLYEQYF
d_call: -; clone_size: -; j_call: TRBJ1-1; v_call: TRBV7-2; cdr3_nt: TGTGCCAGCAGCACCGGGTTGGAAGCTTTCTTT; cdr3_aa: CASSTGLEAFF
d_call: TRBD2; clone_size: -; j_call: TRBJ2-3; v_call: TRBV7-2; cdr3_nt: TGTGCCAGCAGCTTCCCCTTACTAGCGGGAAAACCTAGCACAGATACGCAGTATTTT; cdr3_aa: CASSFPLLAGKPSTDTQYF
d_call: -; clone_size: -; j_call: TRBJ1-4; v_call: TRBV12-1; cdr3_nt: TGTGCCAGCAGCCCCTCGAACAGGGGCAGTTTGATAGCGGAAAAACTGTTTTTT; cdr3_aa: CASSPSNRGSLIAEKLFF
d_call: TRBD2; clone_size: -; j_call: TRBJ2-1; v_call: TRBV7-6; cdr3_nt: TGTGCCAGCAGCAAGGGTCGCGGACTAGAATCCTACAATGAGCAGTTCTTC; cdr3_aa: CASSKGRGLESYNEQFF
d_call: -; clone_size: -; j_call: TRBJ1-5; v_call: TRBV28; cdr3_nt: TGTGCCAGCAGCCCCGGCAGGGACAATCAGCCCCAGCATTTT; cdr3_aa: CASSPGRDNQPQHF
d_call: -; clone_size: -; j_call: TRBJ2-2; v_call: TRBV7-8; cdr3_nt: TGTGCCAGCAGCTTAGCGCAACAGGGGAACACCGGGGAGCTGTTTTTT; cdr3_aa: CASSLAQQGNTGELFF
d_call: -; clone_size: -; j_call: TRBJ2-1; v_call: TRBV19; cdr3_nt: TGTGCCAGTAGTATTGATCAGGGCAATGAGCAGTTCTTC; cdr3_aa: CASSIDQGNEQFF
d_call: -; clone_size: -; j_call: TRBJ1-3; v_call: TRBV27; cdr3_nt: TGTGCCAGCAGTTTGTCCGGTCTCTCTGGAAACACCATATATTTT; cdr3_aa: CASSLSGLSGNTIYF
d_call: -; clone_size: once; j_call: TRBJ1-1; v_call: TRBV6-1; cdr3_nt: TGTGCCAGCTTTAGGGGGTACACTGAAGCTTTCTTT; cdr3_aa: CASFRGYTEAFF
d_call: -; clone_size: -; j_call: TRBJ2-3; v_call: TRBV27; cdr3_nt: TGTGCCAGCAGTATAAAGGGGCGAGAGAAAGATACGCAGTATTTT; cdr3_aa: CASSIKGREKDTQYF
d_call: TRBD2; clone_size: -; j_call: TRBJ2-7; v_call: TRBV4-1; cdr3_nt: TGCGCCAGCAGCCAAACCACTAGCGGGAGGGCCTGGCCCTACGAGCAGTACTTC; cdr3_aa: CASSQTTSGRAWPYEQYF
d_call: TRBD1; clone_size: -; j_call: TRBJ1-3; v_call: TRBV10-1; cdr3_nt: TGCGCCAGCAGTTCGACAGGGTGTTCTGGAAACACCATATATTTT; cdr3_aa: CASSSTGCSGNTIYF
d_call: -; clone_size: -; j_call: TRBJ1-2; v_call: TRBV4-1; cdr3_nt: TGCGCCAGCAGCCAACACCCGAGGGTGGACCGCTTTAACTATGGCTACACCTTC; cdr3_aa: CASSQHPRVDRFNYGYTF
d_call: -; clone_size: -; j_call: TRBJ2-3; v_call: TRBV20-1; cdr3_nt: TGCAGTGCTAGCCTAGGGGCTACGCAGTATTTT; cdr3_aa: CSASLGATQYF
d_call: -; clone_size: -; j_call: TRBJ2-2; v_call: TRBV11-2; cdr3_nt: TGTGCCAGCACCACCATGTTCGGCGGGGAGCTGTTTTTT; cdr3_aa: CASTTMFGGELFF
d_call: -; clone_size: -; j_call: TRBJ1-1; v_call: TRBV4-2; cdr3_nt: TGTGCCAGCAGCCAAGAGGAGGCCGAGGACACTGAAGCTTTCTTT; cdr3_aa: CASSQEEAEDTEAFF
d_call: TRBD1; clone_size: -; j_call: TRBJ1-4; v_call: TRBV15; cdr3_nt: TGTGCCACCAGCAAAACGACAGGGCTGGGTGAAAAACTGTTTTTT; cdr3_aa: CATSKTTGLGEKLFF
d_call: TRBD2; clone_size: -; j_call: TRBJ2-2; v_call: TRBV9; cdr3_nt: TGTGCCAGCAGCGGGGGACTAGCGACCGGGAACGGGGAGCTGTTTTTT; cdr3_aa: CASSGGLATGNGELFF
d_call: TRBD1; clone_size: -; j_call: TRBJ1-5; v_call: TRBV23-1; cdr3_nt: TGCGCCAGCAGTCAACGGGACAGGGTTGACCAGCCCCAGCATTTT; cdr3_aa: CASSQRDRVDQPQHF
d_call: -; clone_size: -; j_call: TRBJ2-1; v_call: TRBV2; cdr3_nt: TGTGCCAGCAGTTCATACAATGAGCAGTTCTTC; cdr3_aa: CASSSYNEQFF
d_call: -; clone_size: -; j_call: TRBJ2-1; v_call: TRBV19; cdr3_nt: TGTGCCAGTAGTATACGAGATTCCCCCTCCAATGAGCAGTTCTTC; cdr3_aa: CASSIRDSPSNEQFF
d_call: -; clone_size: -; j_call: TRBJ1-2; v_call: TRBV9; cdr3_nt: TGTGCCAGCAGCGTAGGGGGAGGGACGAGCGGCTACACCTTC; cdr3_aa: CASSVGGGTSGYTF
d_call: -; clone_size: -; j_call: TRBJ1-6; v_call: TRBV5-6; cdr3_nt: TGTGCCAGCAGCCACACCAGGGACTATAATTCACCCCTCCACTTT; cdr3_aa: CASSHTRDYNSPLHF
d_call: TRBD1; clone_size: -; j_call: TRBJ2-5; v_call: TRBV6-6; cdr3_nt: TGTGCCAGCAGGCCCGGGACAGGGGGAGAGACCCAGTACTTC; cdr3_aa: CASRPGTGGETQYF
d_call: -; clone_size: -; j_call: TRBJ2-7; v_call: TRBV28; cdr3_nt: TGTGCCAGCAGTCTGGGAGGATGGGCCTACGAGCAGTACTTC; cdr3_aa: CASSLGGWAYEQYF
d_call: -; clone_size: -; j_call: TRBJ2-7; v_call: TRBV19; cdr3_nt: TGTGCCAGCCACGGAGGCACGTCCTACGAGCAGTACTTC; cdr3_aa: CASHGGTSYEQYF
d_call: -; clone_size: -; j_call: TRBJ2-2; v_call: TRBV27; cdr3_nt: TGTGCCAGCAGTTTGTACCGGGAGAACACCGGGGAGCTGTTTTTT; cdr3_aa: CASSLYRENTGELFF
d_call: -; clone_size: -; j_call: TRBJ2-5; v_call: TRBV7-9; cdr3_nt: TGTGCCAGCAGCTTCCGCTCGGGAGAGACCCAGTACTTC; cdr3_aa: CASSFRSGETQYF